This T cell receptor (beta chain) was recovered during a study of CD8+ T cells in alopecia areata. In germline, CDR1 is SQVTM, CDR2 ANQGSEA. The CDR3 has 15 residues. Trimming removed 0 bases from V and 3 bases from J; junction bases left unmatched: 8. Sequencing relied on a cDNA template that was reverse transcribed from extracted RNA. The assay was immunoSEQ multiplex PCR, and TCRdb's table has in-frame clones only and misses some. Of 150,000 to 200,000 clones in the sample, 50% to 60% were seen once. This clone was counted between two and nine times. This clonotype was obtained from a human donor with alopecia areata. The sequences come from CD4+ T cells sorted from blood, collected at week 0. The V gene is TRBV29-1, the J gene TRBJ2-7; TRBD2 agrees at 7 bases. The CDR3 coding sequence is TGCAGCGTTGAAGATCAGGCGGGGGTGAACTACGAGCAGTACTTC. This translates into CSVEDQAGVNYEQYF.